These 4 T cell receptor beta chains share one sample of origin, sequenced in a study of blood T cell repertoires in COVID-19. The repertoire was sequenced with immunoSEQ multiplex PCR; TCRdb's copy has only in-frame clones and lacks some. The data show fewer than 120,000 clones, 87% seen once. Sample: peripheral blood. The source is a human donor in a cohort sampled during active COVID-19.

The J gene is TRBJ2-7, the V gene TRBV4-1; D gene uncertain. The CDR3 has 11 amino acids. The V and J ends lost 10 bases and 5 bases respectively, with 12 bases between them. Germline CDR1 and CDR2: MGHRA and YSYEKL. Here the CDR3 DNA reads TGCGCCATGCGGTTCTTCCACGAGCAGTACTTC. Its translation is CAMRFFHEQYF.

This clone was detected only a few times. The rearrangement uses TRBV29-1 and TRBJ2-7; possible D gene TRBD1, 5 bases. CDR1 SQVTM and CDR2 ANQGSEA come from the germline V gene. This CDR3 comprises 13 residues. V was shortened by 4 bases and J by 2 bases, with 12 bases between the two germline ends. The CDR3 coding sequence is TGCAGCGTTGTCGTACAGGACCCCTACGAGCAGTACTTC. Amino acids: CSVVVQDPYEQYF.

The chain joins TRBV4-2 to TRBJ2-6; 10 nucleotides match TRBD1. With 0 bases clipped from V and 0 bases from J, the junction kept 5 bases outside the gene matches. Per germline, CDR1 LGHNA and CDR2 YNFKEQ. This CDR3 has 19 residues. CDR3 sequence reads: CASSQESGQGSSGANVLTF. The CDR3 nucleotides are TGTGCCAGCAGCCAAGAATCGGGACAGGGGAGCTCTGGGGCCAACGTCCTGACTTTC.

The chain has TRBV6-6 and TRBJ2-1; possible D gene TRBD1, 6 bases. Germline loops: CDR1 MNHNY, CDR2 SVGAGI (reference sequence). Trimming removed 6 bases at V and 7 bases at J, with 10 bases between. The CDR3 spans 12 residues. The CDR3: CASRDSVNEQFF. In nucleotides, the CDR3 is TGTGCCAGCAGGGACAGTGTTAATGAGCAGTTCTTC.